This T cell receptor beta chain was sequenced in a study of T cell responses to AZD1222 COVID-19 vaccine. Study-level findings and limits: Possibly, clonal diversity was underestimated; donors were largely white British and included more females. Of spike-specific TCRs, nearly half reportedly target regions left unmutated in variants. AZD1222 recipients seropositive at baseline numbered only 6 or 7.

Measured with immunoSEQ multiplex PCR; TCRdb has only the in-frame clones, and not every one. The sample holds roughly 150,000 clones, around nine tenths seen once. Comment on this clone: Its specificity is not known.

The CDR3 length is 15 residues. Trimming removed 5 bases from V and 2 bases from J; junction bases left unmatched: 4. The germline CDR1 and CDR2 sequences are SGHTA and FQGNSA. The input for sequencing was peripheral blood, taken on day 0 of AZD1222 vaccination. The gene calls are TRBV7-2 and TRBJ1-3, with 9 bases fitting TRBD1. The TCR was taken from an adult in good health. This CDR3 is CASSPTGGPGNTIYF. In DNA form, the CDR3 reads TGTGCCAGCAGCCCGACAGGGGGACCTGGAAACACCATATATTTT.